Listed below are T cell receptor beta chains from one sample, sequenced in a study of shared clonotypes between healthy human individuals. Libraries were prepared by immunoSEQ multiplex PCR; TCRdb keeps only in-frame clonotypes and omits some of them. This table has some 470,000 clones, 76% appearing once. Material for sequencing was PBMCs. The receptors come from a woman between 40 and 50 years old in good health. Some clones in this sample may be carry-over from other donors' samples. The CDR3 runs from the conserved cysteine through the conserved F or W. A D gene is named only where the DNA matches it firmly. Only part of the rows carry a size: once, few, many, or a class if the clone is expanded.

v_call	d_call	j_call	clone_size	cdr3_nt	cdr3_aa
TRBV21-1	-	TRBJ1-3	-	TGTGCCCACGGGAGGGCCCACTCTGGAAACACCATATATTTT	CAHGRAHSGNTIYF
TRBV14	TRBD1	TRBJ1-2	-	TGTGCCAGCAGCCAGGCCGGGACAGGTGGATATGGCTACACCTTC	CASSQAGTGGYGYTF
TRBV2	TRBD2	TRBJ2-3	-	TGTGCCAGCAGTGGGACTAGCGTCGCAGATACGCAGTATTTT	CASSGTSVADTQYF
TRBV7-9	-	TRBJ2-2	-	TGTGCCAGCAGCTTTCTAATAGCGTCGAACACCGGGGAGCTGTTTTTT	CASSFLIASNTGELFF
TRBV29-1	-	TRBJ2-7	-	TGCAGCGTTGGGAGGGAATCCTACGAGCAGTACTTC	CSVGRESYEQYF
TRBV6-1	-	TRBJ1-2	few	TGTGCCAGCAGTGAAGCAGGGTCGGGCGGAATGGGGTACACCTTC	CASSEAGSGGMGYTF
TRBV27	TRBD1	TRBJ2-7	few	TGTGCCAGCAGTTTAAACCGGGACAGCCACGAGCAGTACTTC	CASSLNRDSHEQYF
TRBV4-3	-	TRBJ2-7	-	TGCGCCAGCAGCCAAGACGCCATAGCGGCGCCCTACGAGCAGTACTTC	CASSQDAIAAPYEQYF
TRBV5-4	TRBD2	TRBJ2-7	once	TGTGCCAGCAGCCGGGACTACGGCGAGCAGTACTTC	CASSRDYGEQYF
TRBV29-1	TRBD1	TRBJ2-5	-	TGCAGCGCCATAACAGGGGCCCAAGAGACCCAGTACTTC	CSAITGAQETQYF
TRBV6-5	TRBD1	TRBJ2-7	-	TGTGCCAGCACCCGGGGGGGACAGGGGGCTCACGAGCAGTACTTC	CASTRGGQGAHEQYF
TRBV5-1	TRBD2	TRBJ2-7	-	TGCGCCAGCAGCCGGAGCGGGAGGGAGAACGAGCAGTACTTC	CASSRSGRENEQYF
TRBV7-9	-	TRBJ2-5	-	TGTGCCAGCAGCTTAGTTGTTCAGCCAGGGCCCCAGTACTTC	CASSLVVQPGPQYF
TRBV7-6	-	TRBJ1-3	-	TGTGCCAGCAGCTCCAGGGTTTCTGGAAACACCATATATTTT	CASSSRVSGNTIYF
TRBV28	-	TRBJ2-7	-	TGTGCCAGCAGTTTGCCAGGGACCGCCACCTACGAGCAGTACTTC	CASSLPGTATYEQYF
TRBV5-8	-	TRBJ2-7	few	TGTGCCAGCAGGGCACGGGAGCTCACCTACGAGCAGTACTTC	CASRARELTYEQYF
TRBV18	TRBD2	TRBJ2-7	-	TGTGCCAGCTCAAACCCGGGACTAGAAAGATACGAGCAGTACTTC	CASSNPGLERYEQYF
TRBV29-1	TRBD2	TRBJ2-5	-	TGCAGCGTTGAAACCCTAGCGGGAGTTCTGGAGACCCAGTACTTC	CSVETLAGVLETQYF
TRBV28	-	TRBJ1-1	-	TGTGCCAGCAGGCTGGACTTGACGGGGACTGAAGCTTTCTTT	CASRLDLTGTEAFF
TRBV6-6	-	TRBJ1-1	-	TGTGCCAGCAGAGACACCCAAGGGACTGAAGCTTTCTTT	CASRDTQGTEAFF
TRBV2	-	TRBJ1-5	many	TGTGCCAGCAGGGCCTGGGGCAATCAGCCCCAGCATTTT	CASRAWGNQPQHF
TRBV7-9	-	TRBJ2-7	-	TGTGCCAGCAGCCTTACCTACGAGCAGTACTTC	CASSLTYEQYF
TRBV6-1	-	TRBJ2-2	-	TGTGCCAGCAGTGAATGGCAGGGGTTGGCCGGGGAGCTGTTTTTT	CASSEWQGLAGELFF
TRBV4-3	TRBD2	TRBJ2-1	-	TGCGCCAGCAGCCAAGAACCGGCAAGCGGGAGGCCCGACAATGAGCAGTTCTTC	CASSQEPASGRPDNEQFF
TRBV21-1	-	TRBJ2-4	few	TGTGCCAGCAGCGCCGGACAGTCCTTTAGCCATCGGTACATTCAGTACTTC	CASSAGQSFSHRYIQYF
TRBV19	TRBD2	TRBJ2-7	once	TGTGCCAGTAGTTCAACTAGCGGGAGTTACGAGCAGTACTTC	CASSSTSGSYEQYF
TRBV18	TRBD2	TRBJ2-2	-	TGTGCCAGCTCACCATATGAACTAGCGGGGACGAACACCGGGGAGCTGTTTTTT	CASSPYELAGTNTGELFF
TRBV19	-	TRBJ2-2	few	TGTGCCAGTAGTGCCCACAGGGACACCGGGGAGCTGTTTTTT	CASSAHRDTGELFF
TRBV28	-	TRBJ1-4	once	TGTGCCAGCAGTTTCGCTGACAGACCAAGTTCAAATGAAAAACTGTTTTTT	CASSFADRPSSNEKLFF
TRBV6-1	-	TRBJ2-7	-	TGTGCCAGCAGTGAAGTTAACAGAGACGAGCAGTACTTC	CASSEVNRDEQYF
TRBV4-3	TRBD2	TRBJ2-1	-	TGCGCCAGCAGCCAAGATTATGGAGGGACTAGCGGGAATGAGCAGTTCTTC	CASSQDYGGTSGNEQFF
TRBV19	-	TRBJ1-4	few	TGTGCCAGTAGTATCCAGGACGATGAAAAACTGTTTTTT	CASSIQDDEKLFF
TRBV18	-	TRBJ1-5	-	TGTGCCAGCTCGGTCAAAGATGGCAATCAGCCCCAGCATTTT	CASSVKDGNQPQHF
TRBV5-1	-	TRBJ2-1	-	TGCGCCAGCAGCTTGGACGGCAGTAGCTCCTACAATGAGCAGTTCTTC	CASSLDGSSSYNEQFF
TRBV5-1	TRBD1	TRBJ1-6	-	TGCGCCAGCACCCAAGGGACAGGGAATAATTCACCCCTCCACTTT	CASTQGTGNNSPLHF
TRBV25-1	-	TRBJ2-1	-	TGTGCCAGCAGTGCCCGGGCCTCCGGGTTCAATGAGCAGTTCTTC	CASSARASGFNEQFF
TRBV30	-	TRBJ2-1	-	TGTGCCTGGAGGGCGGGACCCTACAATGAGCAGTTCTTC	CAWRAGPYNEQFF
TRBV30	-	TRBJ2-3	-	TGTGCCTGGAGTGGGGGGGGCCCCACAGATACGCAGTATTTT	CAWSGGGPTDTQYF
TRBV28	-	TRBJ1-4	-	TGTGCCAGCAGTTTTTCCGTACAGGGTTTGCGAGAAAAACTGTTTTTT	CASSFSVQGLREKLFF
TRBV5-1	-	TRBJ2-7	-	TGCGCCAGCAGCACCGGACAGAACTACGAGCAGTACTTC	CASSTGQNYEQYF
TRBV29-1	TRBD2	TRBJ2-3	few	TGCAGCGCATCCGGGACTAGCGCCTACACAGATACGCAGTATTTT	CSASGTSAYTDTQYF
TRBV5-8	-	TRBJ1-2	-	TGTGCCAGCAGGCAGCGGGGGCTCACTAACTATGGCTACACCTTC	CASRQRGLTNYGYTF
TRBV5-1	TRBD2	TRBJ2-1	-	TGCGCCAGCAGCGACCTTAGCGGGAGGGCCTACAATGAGCAGTTCTTC	CASSDLSGRAYNEQFF
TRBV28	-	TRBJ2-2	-	TGTGCCAGCAGTTTAGACCGGAGGACCGGGGAGCTGTTTTTT	CASSLDRRTGELFF
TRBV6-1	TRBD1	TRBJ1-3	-	TGTGCCAGCAGTGATCACAGGGGGTTTGGAAACACCATATATTTT	CASSDHRGFGNTIYF